Below are 23 T cell receptor beta chains sequenced from a single sample in a study of shared clonotypes between healthy human individuals. Clones were read by immunoSEQ multiplex PCR, and TCRdb kept only the in-frame ones, dropping some. Altogether roughly 1,100,000 clones are present, 65% to 75% being singletons, with the ten largest covering about 1.5%. The sequenced sample was memory CD4+ T cells sorted from blood. The subset is: CD45RA-negative fraction. The source of these receptors is a man aged 18-30 years in good health.

Here the CDR3 reads CASSLAGPATNEKLFF. The CDR3 DNA sequence: TGTGCCAGCAGCTTAGCGGGACCTGCAACTAATGAAAAACTGTTTTTT. The chain carries TRBV7-8 and TRBJ1-4, with D possibly being TRBD1 (5 bases). With 0 bases removed from V and 0 bases from J, the gap between germline ends came to 8 bases. CDR1 is SGHVS, CDR2 FQNEAQ, per germline. There are 16 residues in the CDR3.

V usage is TRBV19 and J usage is TRBJ2-6; D gene ambiguous. Germline CDR1 LNHDA, CDR2 SQIVND (reference sequence). The CDR3 covers 16 residues. Trimming pared 3 bases from V and 0 bases from J, leaving 9 bases between. CDR3 nucleotides: TGTGCCAGTAGTATCGTTGGGGACTCTGGGGCCAACGTCCTGACTTTC. It translates to CASSIVGDSGANVLTF.

The J gene is TRBJ1-1, the V gene TRBV7-9; D is unclear. Trimming stripped 3 bases from V and 3 bases from J, with 2 bases between. CDR1 is SEHNR and CDR2 is FQNEAQ in the germline V gene (reference sequence). The CDR3 consists of 11 residues. CDR3 loop: CASSLDTEAFF. The CDR3 DNA sequence: TGTGCCAGCAGCTTGGACACTGAAGCTTTCTTT.

The chain has TRBV7-9 and TRBJ1-1; tentative D call: TRBD1 (5 bases). V gave up 2 bases and J gave up 0 bases, with 16 bases separating them. The V gene's germline CDR1 is SEHNR and CDR2 FQNEAQ (reference sequence). The CDR3 loop spans 17 amino acids. The CDR3 region has the DNA TGTGCCAGCAGCTTACCCCTAGTGGAGGGGCTGAACACTGAAGCTTTCTTT. This sequence encodes CASSLPLVEGLNTEAFF.

The rearrangement links TRBV13 to TRBJ2-7, with 8 positions matching TRBD1. The CDR3 extends over 14 amino acids. Germline CDR1 is PRHDT and CDR2 is FYEKMQ (reference sequence). J gave up 2 bases and V 7 bases, and 7 bases lay outside the gene matches. The CDR3 DNA reads TGTGCCAGCAACCCAGGACAGGGAACCTACGAGCAGTACTTC. Translated: CASNPGQGTYEQYF.

The chain is built from TRBV4-1 and TRBJ2-5; tentative D call: TRBD2 (5 bases). The V gene lost 8 bases and the J gene lost 5 bases, with 15 bases spanning the gap. This CDR3 contains 13 residues. From germline, CDR1 is MGHRA and CDR2 YSYEKL. In DNA form, the CDR3 reads TGCGCCAGCGCCCGGACTCTTGGGGAGACCCAGTACTTC. As protein: CASARTLGETQYF.

The rearrangement joins TRBV10-3 to TRBJ1-1; no clear D gene. Germline loops: CDR1 ENHRY, CDR2 SYGVKD. Trimming removed 6 bases at V and 1 base at J, with 15 bases between. The CDR3 loop spans 15 amino acids. CDR3 sequence: CAISEGASGNTEAFF. Written as DNA, the CDR3 is TGTGCCATCAGCGAGGGTGCTTCAGGGAACACTGAAGCTTTCTTT.

This sequence joins TRBV7-2 and TRBJ2-7; D remains ambiguous. V gave up 2 bases and J gave up 1 base, with 12 bases separating them. The CDR3 sequence is 15 residues long. CDR1 is SGHTA, CDR2 FQGNSA, per germline. Written as DNA, the CDR3 is TGTGCCAGCAGCTTATCATACGGTGGGTCCTACGAGCAGTACTTC. Translation gives CASSLSYGGSYEQYF.

This sequence joins TRBV11-2 and TRBJ1-2, with TRBD1 identical over 11 bases. The CDR3 runs to 16 residues. Trimming at V came to 7 bases and at J to 4 bases, leaving 11 bases not matched to a gene. Germline assignment: CDR1 SGHAT and CDR2 FQNNGV. The CDR3: CASTTTPDRGLYGYTF. The CDR3 coding sequence is TGTGCCAGCACCACGACACCGGACAGGGGGCTCTATGGCTACACCTTC.

The sample holds a few counts of this clone. The V and J genes are TRBV4-1 and TRBJ2-3, with D possibly TRBD1 on 6 matching bases. CDR3 length: 15 amino acids. CDR1 and CDR2 (germline): MGHRA, YSYEKL. Trimming cost V 3 bases and J 4 bases, with 14 bases left between them. CDR3 bases: TGCGCCAGCAGCCAGCAAACCGGGACATCAGATACGCAGTATTTT. Translation: CASSQQTGTSDTQYF.

The chain employs TRBV18 and TRBJ1-3; perhaps TRBD1 as D (6 bases). The CDR3 contains 16 residues. The V gene's germline CDR1 is KGHSH and CDR2 LQKENI. The V and J ends lost 3 bases and 0 bases respectively, with 12 bases between them. The CDR3 sequence is CASSPSGQSSGNTIYF. In DNA form, the CDR3 reads TGTGCCAGCTCACCTTCTGGACAGTCCTCTGGAAACACCATATATTTT.

The chain couples TRBV11-2 to TRBJ1-6, with D uncertain. The germline gives CDR1 SGHAT, CDR2 FQNNGV. The CDR3 totals 14 residues. Trimming took off 4 bases at V and 7 bases at J, with 11 bases between the two ends. The CDR3 DNA sequence: TGTGCCAGCAGCTCCACCCAGCCCAATTCACCCCTCCACTTT. This encodes CASSSTQPNSPLHF.

CDR3 DNA sequence: TGTGCCTGGAGTGTACTTAGGGGAAACTATGGCTACACCTTC. It is translated as CAWSVLRGNYGYTF. This chain uses TRBV30 with TRBJ1-2; tentatively, D is TRBD1 (5 bases). The germline V and J ends were trimmed by 0 bases and 2 bases, with 10 bases remaining between them. Germline CDR1 reads GTSNPN; CDR2 reads SVGIG (reference sequence). The CDR3 spans 14 residues.

On this clone itself: A read error is possible here, since a much larger clone lies one base away. The CDR3 nucleotides are TGTGCCAGCAGCCCGGGGGCAGATACGCAGTATTTT. Translating gives CASSPGADTQYF. The chain joins TRBV5-4 to TRBJ2-3; possibly TRBD2 for D (6 bases). The CDR3 length is 12 residues. Germline CDR1 SGHNT, CDR2 YYREEE (reference sequence). V was pared by 4 bases and J by 4 bases, with 7 bases between.

The chain has TRBV7-9 and TRBJ1-4, with a possible D match to TRBD1 (5 bases). The CDR3 spans 18 residues. Trimming shortened V by 5 bases and J by 1 base, and 20 bases separated the two germline ends. Germline CDR1 and CDR2: SEHNR and FQNEAQ (reference sequence). CDR3 bases: TGTGCCAGCAGCACGGGGCAGGGTAAAAAGGGAACTAATGAAAAACTGTTTTTT. Encoded protein: CASSTGQGKKGTNEKLFF.

A few counts support this clone. Other DNA sequences of this sample code for an identical CDR3. The genes are TRBV19 and TRBJ2-3; tentatively, D is TRBD2 (6 bases). The ends were cut back, 3 bases at V and 1 base at J, with 8 bases in the middle. CDR1 is LNHDA, CDR2 SQIVND, per germline (reference sequence). This CDR3 has 14 residues. The CDR3 spells CASSIGSRTDTQYF. The CDR3 coding sequence is TGTGCCAGTAGTATCGGGAGCCGCACAGATACGCAGTATTTT.

V gene TRBV30 combines with J gene TRBJ2-5; D possibly matches TRBD1 or TRBD2 (5 bases each). The J call could be wrong; TRBJ2-7 is a better fit for the DNA end. The CDR3 consists of 13 residues. The V gene's germline CDR1 is GTSNPN and CDR2 SVGIG (reference sequence). In nucleotides, the CDR3 is TGTGCCTGGGGCTGGGGGACCTCCTACGAGCAGTACTTC. This codes for CAWGWGTSYEQYF.

The V gene is TRBV9, the J gene TRBJ2-1; 8 bases map to TRBD2. J gave up 2 bases and V 4 bases, and 20 bases lay outside the gene matches. Germline CDR1 is SGDLS and CDR2 is YYNGEE. The CDR3 runs to 20 residues. CDR3 coding DNA: TGTGCCAGCAGCTCAGGACTAGCAACCTCCCTAAAACCCACCTACAATGAGCAGTTCTTC. Its translation is CASSSGLATSLKPTYNEQFF.

This clone was counted a few times. V is TRBV5-4 and J is TRBJ1-2; D remains ambiguous. The V end was cut by 1 base, the J end by 1 base, with 8 bases between. Germline CDR1 reads SGHNT; CDR2 reads YYREEE (reference sequence). This CDR3 spans 14 amino acids. The CDR3 DNA is TGTGCCAGCAGCTTGAACATCGATAACTATGGCTACACCTTC. This translates into CASSLNIDNYGYTF.

J is TRBJ2-3 and V is TRBV5-1; TRBD2 agrees at 8 bases. The J segment lost 7 bases and the V segment lost 0 bases, leaving 7 bases of the junction unmatched. CDR3 length: 15 residues. CDR1 is SGHRS and CDR2 is YFSETQ in the germline V gene. CDR3 sequence (DNA): TGCGCCAGCAGCTTGGGGAGCGCGGGAGGCAATACGCAGTATTTT. Its protein is CASSLGSAGGNTQYF.

The chain joins TRBV2 to TRBJ1-5, with no clear D. V dropped 4 bases and J dropped 1 base, with 14 bases sitting between them. CDR1 SNHLY and CDR2 FYNNEI come from the germline V gene. The CDR3 extends over 16 amino acids. The CDR3 nucleotides are TGTGCCAGCAGTGCCCTGGGTAGGGAAAGCAATCAGCCCCAGCATTTT. It yields the protein CASSALGRESNQPQHF.

This sequence joins TRBV4-2 and TRBJ1-3; 8 nucleotides agree with TRBD1. The length of the CDR3 is 16 residues. Germline CDR1 is LGHNA and CDR2 is YNFKEQ. J was trimmed by 4 bases and V by 4 bases; bases with no gene match: 9. Here the CDR3 DNA reads TGTGCCAGCAGCCCGGACAGGGAGGACAGGGGAAACACCATATATTTT. Translation gives CASSPDREDRGNTIYF.

The chain uses TRBV21-1 and TRBJ2-1. TRBV21-1 is listed as a pseudogene. The CDR3 is 13 amino acids. The CDR3 loop reads CASWGQLYNEQFF. DNA for the CDR3: TGTGCCAGCTGGGGTCAGCTTTACAATGAGCAGTTCTTC.